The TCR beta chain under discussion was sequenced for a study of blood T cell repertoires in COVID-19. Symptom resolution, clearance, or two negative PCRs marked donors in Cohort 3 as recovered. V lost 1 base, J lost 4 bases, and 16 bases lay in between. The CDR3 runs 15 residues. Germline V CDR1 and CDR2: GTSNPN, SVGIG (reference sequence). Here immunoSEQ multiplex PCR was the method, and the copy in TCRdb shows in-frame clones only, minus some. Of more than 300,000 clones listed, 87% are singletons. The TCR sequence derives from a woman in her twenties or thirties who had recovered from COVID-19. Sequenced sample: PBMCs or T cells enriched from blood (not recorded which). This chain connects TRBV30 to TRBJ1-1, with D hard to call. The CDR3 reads CAWSARALVGTEAFF. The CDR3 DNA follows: TGTGCCTGGAGTGCTCGTGCACTTGTTGGCACTGAAGCTTTCTTT.